This record looks at one T cell receptor beta chain sequence and its context. These data come from a study of blood T cell repertoires in COVID-19. Study-wide context: The analysed material was cDNA or gDNA that came from T cells, B-cell-depleted T cells, or PBMCs.

CDR3 length: 16 amino acids. J was trimmed by 8 bases and V by 1 base; bases with no gene match: 7. CDR1 and CDR2 from the germline V gene are SGHRS and YFSETQ. Authors' processing steps: The assay estimated nucleated cells by amplifying reference gene primers. Method: immunoSEQ multiplex PCR; TCRdb's copy keeps in-frame clones and lacks some. The DNA was the basis for D and trimming; V, J and clone size are from that table. The sample has approximately 100,000 clones; about 80% are singletons. This rearrangement joins TRBV5-1 to TRBJ2-1; 12 bases align to TRBD2. This TCR was recovered from an older man with acute or convalescent COVID-19. Material for sequencing was peripheral blood. CDR3 sequence (DNA): TGCGCCAGCAGCTTGTCTCTGACTAGCGGGAGCGATGAGCAGTTCTTC. It codes for CASSLSLTSGSDEQFF.